This T cell receptor (beta chain) comes out of a study of blood T cell repertoires in COVID-19. Overall study context: Italy, Spain and the United States were the sources of the convalescent and acute COVID-19 samples. The analysed material was cDNA or gDNA that came from T cells, B-cell-depleted T cells, or PBMCs.

In the original analysis: Reference gene primer amplification gave nucleated cell count estimates. Profiled with immunoSEQ multiplex PCR; TCRdb holds only in-frame clones, not every one. V, J and clone size reflect that table, while D and trimming were determined from the DNA. This sample has more than 100,000 clones, with about nine tenths found just once. CDR1 is SGHRS and CDR2 is YFSETQ in the germline V gene. The CDR3 length is 15 residues. The V and J ends lost 0 bases and 1 base respectively, with 10 bases between them. What was sequenced was peripheral blood. This clonotype was sampled from a man aged 40-49 years with acute or convalescent COVID-19. The gene calls are TRBV5-1 and TRBJ1-1; no definite D call. The CDR3 sequence is CASSLVSGQNTEAFF. The CDR3 nucleotides read TGCGCCAGCAGCTTGGTTTCAGGCCAGAACACTGAAGCTTTCTTT.